Presented here are 19 T cell receptor beta chains from one specimen sequenced in a study of blood T cell repertoires in COVID-19. TCRdb's table, derived via immunoSEQ multiplex PCR, lists solely in-frame clones and lacks some. This sample carries approximately 230,000 clones, roughly nine tenths of them seen once, and the ten largest clones take around 3.3%. The sequenced material came from peripheral blood. The receptors come from a man younger than 30 with active or convalescent COVID-19.

The chain carries TRBV5-1 and TRBJ1-1, with a possible D match to TRBD1 (5 bases). Per the germline V gene, CDR1 is SGHRS and CDR2 is YFSETQ. V was cut by 2 bases and J by 4 bases, with 15 bases left in between. The CDR3 extends over 15 amino acids. DNA of the CDR3: TGCGCCAGCAGCTTCTTGGGGGGTGGAGGCACTGAAGCTTTCTTT. It codes for CASSFLGGGGTEAFF.

The V gene is TRBV19, the J gene TRBJ1-5; tentatively, D is TRBD1 (5 bases). This CDR3 is built from 15 residues. V was clipped by 6 bases and J by 3 bases, with 15 bases between them. Germline CDR1 LNHDA, CDR2 SQIVND (reference sequence). CDR3 amino acids: CASSMRPGPNQPQHF. In DNA, the CDR3 is TGTGCCAGTAGCATGAGGCCAGGGCCCAATCAGCCCCAGCATTTT.

V and J are TRBV7-2 and TRBJ1-6; D unclear. The V gene lost 2 bases and the J gene lost 9 bases, with 14 bases spanning the gap. CDR1 is SGHTA and CDR2 is FQGNSA in the germline V gene. The CDR3 is 15 amino acids. Here the CDR3 reads CASSLLGKSGSPLHF. CDR3 bases: TGTGCCAGCAGCTTATTGGGTAAATCAGGTTCACCCCTCCACTTT.

The gene calls are TRBV11-2 and TRBJ1-2, with no clear D. The germline V gene encodes CDR1 SGHAT and CDR2 FQNNGV. V dropped 5 bases and J dropped 4 bases, with 14 bases sitting between them. This CDR3 is 14 amino acids long. For the CDR3, the DNA is TGTGCCAGCAGCCCCCTAGGCCAGATCTATGGCTACACCTTC. This gives the protein CASSPLGQIYGYTF. The full variable domain, its missing parts supplied by reference TRBV11-2 and TRBJ1-2, is EAGVAQSPRYKIIEKRQSVAFWCNPISGHATLYWYQQILGQGPKLLIQFQNNGVVDDSQLPKDRFSAERLKGVDSTLKIQPAKLEDSAVYLCASSPLGQIYGYTFGSGTRLTVV.

The chain recombines TRBV9 with TRBJ2-1; D is uncertain. The CDR3 sequence is 16 residues long. CDR1 is SGDLS, CDR2 YYNGEE, per germline. The ends were cut back, 0 bases at V and 5 bases at J, with 15 bases in the middle. The CDR3 is CASSVAIRRTDNEQFF. In DNA form, the CDR3 reads TGTGCCAGCAGCGTAGCTATTCGGAGAACCGACAATGAGCAGTTCTTC.

V gene TRBV6-2 or TRBV6-3 combines with J gene TRBJ1-5, with D perhaps matching TRBD1 (5 bases). This CDR3 spans 15 amino acids. V gave up 2 bases and J gave up 7 bases, with 15 bases separating them. The germline gives CDR1 MNHEY, CDR2 SVGEGT. CDR3 nucleotides: TGTGCCAGCAGTTACAGCAGGGTGACTCACCAGCCCCAGCATTTT. Amino acid sequence: CASSYSRVTHQPQHF.

In its sample, this clone was seen once. V gene TRBV4-3 combines with J gene TRBJ2-7; the D is unclear. Germline lookup yields CDR1 LGHNA and CDR2 YSLEER. This CDR3 region has 14 residues. Trimming cost V 4 bases and J 6 bases, with 16 bases left between them. The CDR3 reads CASSPYPKSSEQYF. CDR3 DNA sequence: TGCGCCAGCAGCCCCTATCCAAAGAGTTCCGAGCAGTACTTC.

This chain connects TRBV7-9 to TRBJ1-2; 7 positions agree with TRBD1. Germline-derived CDR1 and CDR2 are SEHNR and FQNEAQ (reference sequence). CDR3 length: 13 residues. Trimming at V came to 7 bases and at J to 6 bases, leaving 8 bases not matched to a gene. The DNA for the CDR3 is TGTGCCAGCAACCGCGGGACAGACCATGGCTACACCTTC. Protein product: CASNRGTDHGYTF.

V gene TRBV6-6 combines with J gene TRBJ1-4, with a tentative D call TRBD1 (6 bases). Trimming stripped 9 bases from V and 7 bases from J, with 15 bases between. The length of the CDR3 is 13 residues. Germline CDR1 is MNHNY and CDR2 is SVGAGI (reference sequence). DNA of the CDR3: TGTGCCAGTATTGACAGGAGAGCTGAAAAACTGTTTTTT. Protein product: CASIDRRAEKLFF.

The V gene is TRBV9, the J gene TRBJ1-2; 9 bases line up with TRBD1. V trimming: 4 bases; J trimming: 0 bases; junction bases outside the gene matches: 10. CDR3 length: 17 amino acids. Germline values: CDR1 SGDLS, CDR2 YYNGEE. The CDR3 loop reads CASSSRTGDLANYGYTF. CDR3 nucleotides: TGTGCCAGCAGCTCCCGGACAGGGGACCTAGCTAACTATGGCTACACCTTC.

This clone was picked up a small number of times. The V gene is TRBV6-2 or TRBV6-3, the J gene TRBJ1-5, with D possibly being TRBD1 (6 bases). Germline assignment: CDR1 MNHEY and CDR2 SVGEGT. CDR3 length equals 14 residues. V was pared by 5 bases and J by 3 bases, with 11 bases between. The CDR3 region has the DNA TGTGCCAGCAGTCAGGACAGCGCCAATCAGCCCCAGCATTTT. It codes for CASSQDSANQPQHF.

The rearrangement joins TRBV7-2 to TRBJ2-7; 9 bases line up with TRBD2. CDR3 length: 14 amino acids. With 1 base clipped from V and 4 bases from J, the junction kept 2 bases outside the gene matches. Germline CDR1 SGHTA, CDR2 FQGNSA. The CDR3 loop is CASSLVAGDYEQYF. The CDR3 DNA reads TGTGCCAGCAGCTTAGTAGCGGGGGATTACGAGCAGTACTTC.

V usage is TRBV27 and J usage is TRBJ2-1, with TRBD1 identical over 9 bases. There are 17 residues in the CDR3. Germline V gene data show CDR1 as MNHEY and CDR2 as SMNVEV (reference sequence). The V segment lost 5 bases and the J segment 4 bases; nucleotides outside the gene matches: 12. CDR3 nucleotide sequence: TGTGCCAGCAGTGTAGGACAGGGGTTATCGGGATACAATGAGCAGTTCTTC. It specifies CASSVGQGLSGYNEQFF.

CDR3 coding DNA: TGCAGTGCTAGTTCTCCGTTCGGAGCCACCGGGGAGCTGTTTTTT. Encoded protein: CSASSPFGATGELFF. The V and J genes are TRBV20-1 and TRBJ2-2; D not certain. Germline-derived CDR1 and CDR2 are DFQATT and SNEGSKA (reference sequence). The CDR3 has 15 residues. V lost 3 bases and J 4 bases, leaving 15 bases between the germline ends.

In this sample, this clone turned up a few times. Compared with germline, one end of the junction differs, possibly owing to a read error. The chain combines TRBV12-3 or TRBV12-4 with TRBJ2-3; D gene ambiguous. The CDR3 runs 12 residues. The CDR3 nucleotides are TGTGCCAGCAGTTATAGCAGAGATACGCAGTATTTT. It codes for CASSYSRDTQYF.

Points on this clone: Compared with germline, one end of the junction differs, possibly owing to a read error. The gene calls are TRBV19 and TRBJ1-6, with 8 bases lining up with TRBD1. Germline V gene lookup returns CDR1 LNHDA and CDR2 SQIVND (reference sequence). The CDR3 consists of 14 residues. The CDR3: CASSLRTGYSPLHF. The DNA of the CDR3 is TGTGCCAGTAGTCTACGGACAGGGTACTCACCTCTCCACTTT.

The chain has TRBV27 and TRBJ1-4; the D gene is possibly TRBD1 (6 bases). The CDR3 is 17 residues long. The germline V gene has CDR1 MNHEY and CDR2 SMNVEV (reference sequence). Trimming stripped 3 bases from V and 8 bases from J, with 22 bases between. CDR3 nucleotides: TGTGCCAGCAGTTTCATGTCGTCGTTCCAGGGGAACGAAAAACTGTTTTTT. Its translation: CASSFMSSFQGNEKLFF.

J is TRBJ2-3 and V is TRBV5-4, with a tentative D call TRBD2 (6 bases). The CDR3 contains 16 residues. Germline V gene sequence: CDR1 SGHNT, CDR2 YYREEE (reference sequence). Trimming cost V 6 bases and J 0 bases, with 17 bases left between them. The CDR3 nucleotides read TGTGCCAGCACCCAGGGAGGCACAACGAGCACAGATACGCAGTATTTT. Its translation: CASTQGGTTSTDTQYF.

The chain combines TRBV3-1 (or the pseudogene TRBV3-2) with TRBJ2-1, with D perhaps TRBD2 (6 bases). Germline V CDR1 and CDR2: LGHDT, YNNKEL (reference sequence). Between the trimmed V and J ends, which lost 2 bases and 0 bases, there was a span of 8 bases. This CDR3 contains 15 residues. The CDR3, as DNA: TGTGCCAGCAGCCAAACGACTAGCTCCTACAATGAGCAGTTCTTC. This codes for CASSQTTSSYNEQFF.